These 25 T cell receptor beta chains came from one sample sequenced in a study of immune heterogeneity within non-small cell lung tumors. Template came from bulk tumor genomic DNA, at around 630 ng per sample. Biopsies that were spaced far apart were taken, several per primary tumor, during surgery. Patients with untreated, newly diagnosed non-small cell lung cancer underwent curative surgery. CDR3 of TCR beta was amplified by multiplex PCR that used 32 V and 13 J primers. TCRdb recomputed calls from the multiplex PCR reads with MiXCR, one row per CDR3 protein. In the table there are more than 9,500 distinct CDR3 sequences, approximately 31% of which are singletons. What was sequenced was lung tumor tissue. Receptors originate from a man in his sixties with non-small cell lung cancer.

This clonotype was counted many times. A read error may account for a junction end that differs from germline. The V call is TRBV10-3, the J call TRBJ2-1; 7 nucleotides align to TRBD1. The CDR3 runs 11 residues. In germline, CDR1 is ENHRY, CDR2 SYGVKD. CDR3 loop: CAISDGQAETF. In DNA, the CDR3 is TGTGCCATCAGTGACGGACAGGCGGAAACCTTC.

The chain is built from TRBV19 and TRBJ1-1, with 8 bases identical to TRBD1. The CDR3 is 14 amino acids. V lost 6 bases to trimming and J lost 5 bases; unmatched junction nucleotides: 8. Per germline, CDR1 LNHDA and CDR2 SQIVND (reference sequence). The CDR3 sequence: CASRQGAPRTEAFF. The CDR3 nucleotides are TGTGCCAGTAGGCAGGGGGCGCCGAGGACTGAAGCTTTCTTT. Complete variable domain (other parts from reference TRBV19 and TRBJ1-1): DGGITQSPKYLFRKEGQNVTLSCEQNLNHDAMYWYRQDPGQGLRLIYYSQIVNDFQKGDIAEGYSVSREKKESFPLTVTSAQKNPTAFYLCASRQGAPRTEAFFGQGTRLTVV.

There are many counts of this clonotype. The V and J genes are TRBV20-1 and TRBJ2-1, with 9 bases fitting TRBD1. This CDR3 spans 15 amino acids. Losses at the gene ends were 3 bases for V and 4 bases for J; bases not matched to a gene: 7. Germline lookup yields CDR1 DFQATT and CDR2 SNEGSKA (reference sequence). The CDR3 loop is CSASTGTGLYNEQFF. The CDR3 DNA reads as TGCAGTGCTAGTACCGGGACAGGGCTTTACAATGAGCAGTTCTTC.

The sample holds many counts of this clonotype. CDR3 in DNA: TGTGCCAGCAGCTACGGACTAGCGGGAGGTAACACAGATACGCAGTATTTT. Translation: CASSYGLAGGNTDTQYF. The chain joins TRBV5-6 to TRBJ2-3; 14 nucleotides line up with TRBD2. Losses at the gene ends were 3 bases for V and 2 bases for J; bases not matched to a gene: 5. CDR1 and CDR2 from the germline V gene are SGHDT and YYEEEE. The CDR3 length is 17 residues. The full variable domain, in which reference TRBV5-6 and TRBJ2-3 provide the parts outside the CDR3, is DAGVTQSPTHLIKTRGQQVTLRCSPKSGHDTVSWYQQALGQGPQFIFQYYEEEERQRGNFPDRFSGHQFPNYSSELNVNALLLGDSALYLCASSYGLAGGNTDTQYFGPGTRLTVL.

At least ten counts were recorded for this clonotype. The chain couples TRBV28 to TRBJ1-5; D unclear. V was clipped by 7 bases and J by 5 bases, with 18 bases between them. This CDR3 is built from 15 residues. Germline CDR1 and CDR2: MDHEN and SYDVKM. The CDR3 DNA reads TGTGCCAGCAAGGGCAGATCCCCCTCTCATCAGCCCCAGCATTTT. Translating gives CASKGRSPSHQPQHF.

The table lists this clonotype with many counts. CDR3 protein: CSVEVQGVRQYF. CDR3 DNA sequence: TGCAGCGTTGAAGTACAGGGGGTCAGGCAGTACTTC. V gene TRBV29-1 combines with J gene TRBJ2-7; 8 nucleotides line up with TRBD1. Germline trimming cut 1 base from V and 9 bases from J; bases unmatched to any gene: 5. This CDR3 has 12 residues. CDR1 SQVTM and CDR2 ANQGSEA come from the germline V gene.

The J gene is TRBJ2-7, the V gene TRBV6-1; 7 nucleotides match TRBD2. The CDR3 has 16 amino acids. Trimming at V came to 6 bases and at J to 0 bases, leaving 11 bases not matched to a gene. Germline CDR1 reads MNHNS; CDR2 reads SASEGT. CDR3 region: CASRPRDGGSSYEQYF. DNA for the CDR3: TGTGCCAGCAGACCCAGGGATGGCGGGAGCTCCTACGAGCAGTACTTC.

Turning to this clonotype: Given the absence of the conserved phenylalanine or tryptophan at the CDR3 end, a read error is likely. This CDR3 is CASSVALGAGGGYGYTS. CDR3 in DNA: TGTGCCAGCAGCGTAGCACTTGGGGCAGGAGGCGGCTATGGCTACACCTCC. The J gene is TRBJ1-2, the V gene TRBV9, with D possibly being TRBD1 (5 bases). The germline V gene encodes CDR1 SGDLS and CDR2 YYNGEE. CDR3 length: 17 amino acids. V was trimmed by 0 bases and J by 4 bases, leaving 19 bases between them.

This clonotype was seen repeatedly, ten times or more. The genes are TRBV7-6 and TRBJ2-2; 8 bases are shared with TRBD2. This CDR3 region has 17 residues. Germline V gene data show CDR1 as SGHVS and CDR2 as FNYEAQ. V trimming: 1 base; J trimming: 4 bases; junction bases outside the gene matches: 8. The CDR3 DNA reads TGTGCCAGCAGCTTAGGTCCGGGAGGGCCGATCACCGGGGAGCTGTTTTTT. It is translated as CASSLGPGGPITGELFF.

This clonotype was found many times. V usage is TRBV6-2 or TRBV6-3 and J usage is TRBJ1-5; 7 nucleotides line up with TRBD1. The V gene's germline CDR1 is MNHEY and CDR2 SVGEGT. The J segment lost 4 bases and the V segment lost 6 bases, leaving 12 bases of the junction unmatched. The CDR3 sequence is 16 residues long. Here the CDR3 DNA reads TGTGCCAGCAGCTCTCTCCTGGACAGGTTAAATCAGCCCCAGCATTTT. Translated: CASSSLLDRLNQPQHF.

This clonotype was counted ten times or more. The chain employs TRBV7-2 and TRBJ2-3; D is undetermined. V lost 3 bases and J lost 5, with 6 bases in between. Germline V gives CDR1 SGHTA, CDR2 FQGNSA. CDR3 length: 12 amino acids. The CDR3 reads CASSFSQDTQYF. The DNA for the CDR3 is TGTGCCAGCAGCTTTTCCCAAGATACGCAGTATTTT.

This clonotype occurred many times. The chain joins TRBV15 to TRBJ2-5, with D possibly being TRBD1 (6 bases). CDR1 is LNHNV, CDR2 YYDKDF, per germline (reference sequence). Trimming shortened V by 1 base and J by 5 bases, and 14 bases separated the two germline ends. The CDR3 contains 15 residues. The CDR3 loop is CATSRGLGAQETQYF. DNA of the CDR3: TGTGCCACCAGCAGAGGACTGGGGGCGCAGGAGACCCAGTACTTC.

The table lists this clonotype with many counts. The chain carries TRBV4-3 and TRBJ1-3; the D is unclear. This CDR3 is built from 14 residues. V shed 0 bases and J shed 5 bases, with 8 bases lying between them. CDR1 LGHNA and CDR2 YSLEER come from the germline V gene. The CDR3 spells CASSQDRGRNTIYF. DNA of the CDR3: TGCGCCAGCAGCCAAGATCGAGGTCGAAACACCATATATTTT.

In this sample, this clonotype is medium-sized (0.01 to 0.1%). V and J are TRBV6-5 and TRBJ2-5; D is uncertain. V was pared by 0 bases and J by 2 bases, with 7 bases between. This CDR3 has 14 amino acids. Germline loops: CDR1 MNHEY, CDR2 SVGAGI. CDR3 region: CASSYSSVQETQYF. DNA of the CDR3: TGTGCCAGCAGTTACTCGTCGGTTCAAGAGACCCAGTACTTC.

The table lists this clonotype with many counts. V and J are TRBV6-2 or TRBV6-3 and TRBJ2-7; 9 bases are a match to TRBD1. From germline, CDR1 is MNHEY and CDR2 SVGEGT. CDR3 size: 14 residues. J gave up 4 bases and V 4 bases, and 5 bases lay outside the gene matches. In DNA form, the CDR3 reads TGTGCCAGCAGTTCTCCGACAGGGGGGTACGAGCAGTACTTC. As protein: CASSSPTGGYEQYF.

This clonotype was detected many times. The chain carries TRBV9 and TRBJ2-1; D remains unclear. The V end was cut by 0 bases, the J end by 9 bases, with 7 bases between. In germline, CDR1 is SGDLS, CDR2 YYNGEE. The CDR3 totals 12 residues. The CDR3 here is CASSVAGVEQFF. For the CDR3, the DNA is TGTGCCAGCAGCGTAGCCGGTGTTGAGCAGTTCTTC.

As for this clonotype: In this CDR3 the conserved last residue, phenylalanine or tryptophan, is missing, so a read error is likely. The DNA is omitted, as the CDR3 cannot be located on it reliably, and the CDR3 follows TCRdb's listing. The genes are TRBV28 and TRBJ2-3; the DNA was not used to check the table's D call, TRBD2. The CDR3 numbers 14 amino acids, ends counted. In germline, CDR1 is MDHEN, CDR2 SYDVKM. The CDR3 sequence: CASSLISYEQYFGP.

This clonotype was seen many times. This chain uses TRBV6-1 with TRBJ1-5; 11 bases map to TRBD1. With 5 bases clipped from V and 2 bases from J, the junction kept 8 bases outside the gene matches. The CDR3 runs 17 residues. Germline CDR1 and CDR2: MNHNS and SASEGT. The CDR3 sequence: CASSRGTGGVGNQPQHF. The CDR3 DNA follows: TGTGCCAGCAGTCGCGGGACAGGGGGTGTCGGCAATCAGCCCCAGCATTTT.

This clonotype was seen repeatedly, ten times or more. The chain employs TRBV28 and TRBJ2-2; a possible D gene is TRBD1 (6 bases). The V end lost 8 bases, the J end lost 1 base, and 14 bases lay between the germline ends. The CDR3 has 15 residues. Germline loops: CDR1 MDHEN, CDR2 SYDVKM. CDR3 loop: CASFTGTRNTGELFF. The CDR3 DNA reads as TGTGCCAGCTTCACAGGGACCCGGAACACCGGGGAGCTGTTTTTT.

This clonotype was seen a single time. A read error is likely, as this CDR3 ends without the conserved phenylalanine or tryptophan. The DNA is left out, because the CDR3 cannot be placed on it with certainty; the CDR3 is given as TCRdb lists it. The V and J genes are TRBV11-2 and TRBJ2-3; TRBD2 is the table's D call and was not checked against the DNA. The germline V gene encodes CDR1 SGHAT and CDR2 FQNNGV. From its first to its last residue, the CDR3 has 13 amino acids. This CDR3 reads CASSLAYEQYFGP.

The V and J genes are TRBV4-1 and TRBJ1-2; tentatively, D is TRBD1 (5 bases). Germline lookup yields CDR1 MGHRA and CDR2 YSYEKL. The V end lost 3 bases, the J end lost 4 bases, and 15 bases lay between the germline ends. The CDR3 is 15 amino acids. The CDR3 here is CASSHQWGQFYGYTF. DNA for the CDR3: TGCGCCAGCAGCCACCAATGGGGCCAGTTCTATGGCTACACCTTC.

The chain is built from TRBV6-2 or TRBV6-3 and TRBJ2-7; TRBD1 is a possible D gene (6 bases). The CDR3 length is 15 residues. V was clipped by 6 bases and J by 3 bases, with 18 bases between them. The germline V gene encodes CDR1 MNHEY and CDR2 SVGEGT. DNA of the CDR3: TGTGCCAGCAGCGTTTCTGAGACAGGACTCTACGAGCAGTACTTC. Amino acids: CASSVSETGLYEQYF.

This clonotype was seen a handful of times. V and J are TRBV7-9 and TRBJ2-1; perhaps TRBD2 as D (5 bases). Germline values: CDR1 SEHNR, CDR2 FQNEAQ (reference sequence). The CDR3 totals 14 residues. The V end was cut by 1 base, the J end by 3 bases, with 7 bases between. This CDR3 reads CASSLVGSYNEQFF. The CDR3 region has the DNA TGTGCCAGCAGCTTAGTGGGGAGCTACAATGAGCAGTTCTTC.

This clonotype is labeled as medium-sized. The CDR3 bases are TGTGCCAGCAGTAAAGAGACAGGGTTCGGGTATGGCTACACCTTC. This sequence encodes CASSKETGFGYGYTF. The chain employs TRBV6-2 or TRBV6-3 and TRBJ1-2; 7 nucleotides match TRBD1. The CDR3 consists of 15 residues. Per the germline V gene, CDR1 is MNHEY and CDR2 is SVGEGT. V dropped 5 bases and J dropped 5; count of bases not matched to a gene: 11.

This clonotype was counted ten times or more. V and J are TRBV30 and TRBJ1-5; 7 bases agree with TRBD1. V was pared by 0 bases and J by 6 bases, with 8 bases of the junction left unmatched. Germline-derived CDR1 and CDR2 are GTSNPN and SVGIG (reference sequence). The CDR3 runs 15 residues. The CDR3 DNA reads as TGTGCCTGGAGTGTAGTGGCAGGGGGTGGTCAGCCCCAGCATTTT. Protein: CAWSVVAGGGQPQHF. Filled out from reference TRBV30 and TRBJ1-5, the complete variable domain reads SQTIHQWPATLVQPVGSPLSLECTVEGTSNPNLYWYRQAAGRGLQLLFYSVGIGQISSEVPQNLSASRPQDRQFILSSKKLLLSDSGFYLCAWSVVAGGGQPQHFGDGTRLSIL.